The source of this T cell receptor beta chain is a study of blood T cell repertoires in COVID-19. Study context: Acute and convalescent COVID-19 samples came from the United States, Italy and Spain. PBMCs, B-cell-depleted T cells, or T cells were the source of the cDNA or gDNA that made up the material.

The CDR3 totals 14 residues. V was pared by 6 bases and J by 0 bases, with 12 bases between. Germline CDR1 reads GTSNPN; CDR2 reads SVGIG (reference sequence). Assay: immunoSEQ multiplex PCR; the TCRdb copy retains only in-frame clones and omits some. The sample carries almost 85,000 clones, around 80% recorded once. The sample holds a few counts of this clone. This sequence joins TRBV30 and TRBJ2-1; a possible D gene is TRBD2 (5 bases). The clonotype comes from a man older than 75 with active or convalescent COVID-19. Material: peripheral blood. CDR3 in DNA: TGTGCCTGTCAGAGCGGAAGCTCCTACAATGAGCAGTTCTTC. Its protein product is CACQSGSSYNEQFF.